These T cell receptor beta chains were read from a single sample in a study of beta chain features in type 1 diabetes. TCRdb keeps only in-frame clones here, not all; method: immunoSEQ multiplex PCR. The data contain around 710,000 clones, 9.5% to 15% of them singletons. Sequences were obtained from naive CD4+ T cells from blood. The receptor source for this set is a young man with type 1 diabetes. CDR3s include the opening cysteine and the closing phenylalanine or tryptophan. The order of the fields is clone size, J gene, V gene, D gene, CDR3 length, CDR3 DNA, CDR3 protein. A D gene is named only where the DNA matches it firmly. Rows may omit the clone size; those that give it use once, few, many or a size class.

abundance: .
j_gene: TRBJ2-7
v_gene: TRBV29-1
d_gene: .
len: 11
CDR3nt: TGCAGCGTTGGAGAGAGCTACGAGCAGTACTTC
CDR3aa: CSVGESYEQYF

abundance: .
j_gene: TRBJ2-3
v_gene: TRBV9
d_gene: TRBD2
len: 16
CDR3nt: TGTGCCAGCAGCGTAGTGGGCGGGGGGGGCACAGATACGCAGTATTTT
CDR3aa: CASSVVGGGGTDTQYF

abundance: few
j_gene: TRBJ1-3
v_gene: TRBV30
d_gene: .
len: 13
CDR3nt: TGTGCCTGGACCGGGACTACGGGAAACACCATATATTTT
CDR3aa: CAWTGTTGNTIYF

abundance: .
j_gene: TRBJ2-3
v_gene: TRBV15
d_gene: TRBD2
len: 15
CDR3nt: TGTGCCACCAGCCCATTAGCGGGGTTGACAGATACGCAGTATTTT
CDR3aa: CATSPLAGLTDTQYF

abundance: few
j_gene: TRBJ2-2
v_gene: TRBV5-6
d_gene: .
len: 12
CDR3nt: TGTGCCAGCAGCCGAAGATCCGGGGAGCTGTTTTTT
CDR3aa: CASSRRSGELFF

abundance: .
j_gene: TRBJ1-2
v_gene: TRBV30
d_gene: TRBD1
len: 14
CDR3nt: TGTGCCTGGAGACACGGGACAGGGGACTATGGCTACACCTTC
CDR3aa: CAWRHGTGDYGYTF

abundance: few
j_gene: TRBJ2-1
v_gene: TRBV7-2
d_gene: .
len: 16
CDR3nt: TGTGCCAGCAGCTTAGATATCGGCCCCGTCGGCAATGAGCAGTTCTTC
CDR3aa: CASSLDIGPVGNEQFF

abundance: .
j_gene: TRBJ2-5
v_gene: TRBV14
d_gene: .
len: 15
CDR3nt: TGTGCCAGCAGCCGCCTATTCCGGGGACAAGAGACCCAGTACTTC
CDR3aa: CASSRLFRGQETQYF

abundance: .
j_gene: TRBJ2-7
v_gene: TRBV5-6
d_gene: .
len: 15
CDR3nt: TGTGCCAGCAGCTTGGGGCCAGAGAGCTCCTACGAGCAGTACTTC
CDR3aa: CASSLGPESSYEQYF

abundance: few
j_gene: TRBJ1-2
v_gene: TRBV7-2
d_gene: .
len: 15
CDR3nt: TGTGCCAGCAGCTTACGGCCGGGGTTCATGGCGGGCTACACCTTC
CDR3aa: CASSLRPGFMAGYTF

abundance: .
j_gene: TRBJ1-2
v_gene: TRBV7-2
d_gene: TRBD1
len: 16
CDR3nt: TGTGCCAGCAGCTTATATCGAGGACAGGAGACGGATGGCTACACCTTC
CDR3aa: CASSLYRGQETDGYTF

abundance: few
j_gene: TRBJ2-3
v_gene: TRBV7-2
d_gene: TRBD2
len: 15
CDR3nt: TGTGCCAGCAGCCCGGGGGGGCCACGCACAGATACGCAGTATTTT
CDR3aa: CASSPGGPRTDTQYF

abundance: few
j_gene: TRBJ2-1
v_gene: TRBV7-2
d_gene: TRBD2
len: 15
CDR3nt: TGTGCCAGCAGCTCTAGCGGGGGGACCTACAATGAGCAGTTCTTC
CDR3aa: CASSSSGGTYNEQFF

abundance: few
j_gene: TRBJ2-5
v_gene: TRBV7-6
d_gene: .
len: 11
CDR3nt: TGTGCCAGCAGCCAGCGGGAGACCCAGTACTTC
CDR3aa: CASSQRETQYF

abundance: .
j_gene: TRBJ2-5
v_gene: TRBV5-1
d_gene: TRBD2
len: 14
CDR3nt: TGCGCCAGCAGCTTGAGCGGGGTCCAAGAGACCCAGTACTTC
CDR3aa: CASSLSGVQETQYF

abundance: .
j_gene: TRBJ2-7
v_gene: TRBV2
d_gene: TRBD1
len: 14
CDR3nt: TGTGCCAGCACACCGGGACAGGGAACCTACGAGCAGTACTTC
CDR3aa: CASTPGQGTYEQYF

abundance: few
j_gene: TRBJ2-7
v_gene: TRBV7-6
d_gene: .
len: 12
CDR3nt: TGTGCCAGCAGCGCAGGGTATAACGAGCAGTACTTC
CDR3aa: CASSAGYNEQYF

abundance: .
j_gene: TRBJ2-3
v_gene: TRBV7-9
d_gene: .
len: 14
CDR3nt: TGTGCCAGCTGCTTAGCGGTGAGCACAGATACGCAGTATTTT
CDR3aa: CASCLAVSTDTQYF

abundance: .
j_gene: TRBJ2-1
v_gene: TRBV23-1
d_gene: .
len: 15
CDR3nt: TGCGCCAGCAGCCCCCGTGCCTCCTCCTACAATGAGCAGTTCTTC
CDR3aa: CASSPRASSYNEQFF

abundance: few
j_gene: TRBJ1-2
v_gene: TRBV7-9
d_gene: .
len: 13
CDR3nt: TGTGCCAGCAGCCCGGACAGTTCTCGAGGCTACACCTTC
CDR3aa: CASSPDSSRGYTF

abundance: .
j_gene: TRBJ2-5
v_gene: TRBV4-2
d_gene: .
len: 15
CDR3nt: TGTGCCAGCAGCCAAGAACATTTCAGGAGAGAGACCCAGTACTTC
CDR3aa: CASSQEHFRRETQYF

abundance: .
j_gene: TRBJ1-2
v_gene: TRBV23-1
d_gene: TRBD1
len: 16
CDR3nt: TGCGCCAGCAGTCAATCGGACAGGGGGCTTCGCTATGGCTACACCTTC
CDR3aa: CASSQSDRGLRYGYTF

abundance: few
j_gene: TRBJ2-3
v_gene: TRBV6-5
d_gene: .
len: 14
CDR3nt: TGTGCCAGCAGCTCCTCAGGGGGCACAGATACGCAGTATTTT
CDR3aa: CASSSSGGTDTQYF

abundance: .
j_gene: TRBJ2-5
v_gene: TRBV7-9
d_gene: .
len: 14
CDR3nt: TGTGCCAGCAGCTTACCCAGGGAACAAGAGACCCAGTACTTC
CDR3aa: CASSLPREQETQYF

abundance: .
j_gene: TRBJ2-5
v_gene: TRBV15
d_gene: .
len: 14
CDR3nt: TGTGCCACCAGCAGAGATACTAGATCAGAAACCCAGTACTTC
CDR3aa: CATSRDTRSETQYF

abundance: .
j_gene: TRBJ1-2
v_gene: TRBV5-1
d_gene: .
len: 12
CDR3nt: TGCGCCAGCAGCCCTACAAACTATGGCTACACCTTC
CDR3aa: CASSPTNYGYTF

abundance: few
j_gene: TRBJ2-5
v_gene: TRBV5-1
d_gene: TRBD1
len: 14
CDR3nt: TGCGCCAGCAGCCCCGGGACAGTTCTCGAGACCCAGTACTTC
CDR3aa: CASSPGTVLETQYF

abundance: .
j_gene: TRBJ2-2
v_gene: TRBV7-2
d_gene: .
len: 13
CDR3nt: TGTGCCAGCAGCTTAGGTCAGGAGCGGGAGCTGTTTTTT
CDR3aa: CASSLGQERELFF

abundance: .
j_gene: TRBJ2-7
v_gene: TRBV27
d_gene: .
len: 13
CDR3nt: TGTGCCAGCAGTTCGACACCGGTCTACGAGCAGTACTTC
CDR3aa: CASSSTPVYEQYF

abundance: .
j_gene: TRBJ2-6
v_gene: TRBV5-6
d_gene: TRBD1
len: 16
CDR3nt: TGTGCCAGCAGCTGGACAGGGGCCACTGGGGCCAACGTCCTGACTTTC
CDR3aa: CASSWTGATGANVLTF

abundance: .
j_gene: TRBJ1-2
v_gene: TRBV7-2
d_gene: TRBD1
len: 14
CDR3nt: TGTGCCAGCAGCTCCAGACAGGGGAACTATGGCTACACCTTC
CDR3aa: CASSSRQGNYGYTF

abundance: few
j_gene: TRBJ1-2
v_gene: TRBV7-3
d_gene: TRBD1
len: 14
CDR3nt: TGTGCCAGCAGCCCCGGGACAGAGAACTATGGCTACACCTTC
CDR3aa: CASSPGTENYGYTF

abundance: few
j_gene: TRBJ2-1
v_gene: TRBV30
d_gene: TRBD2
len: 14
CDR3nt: TGTGCCTGGAGCGCATCTACGGGGGGGAATGAGCAGTTCTTC
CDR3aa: CAWSASTGGNEQFF

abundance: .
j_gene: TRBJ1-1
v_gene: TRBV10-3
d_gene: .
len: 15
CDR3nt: TGTGCCAGCAGTTACGGAACAGAGGGGAACACTGAAGCTTTCTTT
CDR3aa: CASSYGTEGNTEAFF

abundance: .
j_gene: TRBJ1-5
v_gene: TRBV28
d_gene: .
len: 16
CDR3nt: TGTGCCAGCAGCTACCGGGCCAAATATAGCAATCAGCCCCAGCATTTT
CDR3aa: CASSYRAKYSNQPQHF

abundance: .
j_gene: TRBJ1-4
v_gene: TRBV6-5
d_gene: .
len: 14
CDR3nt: TGTGCCAGCACTCCAAGGGTCGGTAATGAAAAACTGTTTTTT
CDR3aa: CASTPRVGNEKLFF

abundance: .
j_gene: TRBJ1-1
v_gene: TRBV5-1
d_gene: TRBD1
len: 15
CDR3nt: TGCGCCAGCAGCACCGGACAGGGACAGAGCACTGAAGCTTTCTTT
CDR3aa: CASSTGQGQSTEAFF

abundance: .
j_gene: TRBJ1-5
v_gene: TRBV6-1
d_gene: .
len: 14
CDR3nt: TGTGCCAGCAGTGAAGCGATGTGGTTGCAGCCCCAGCATTTT
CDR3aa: CASSEAMWLQPQHF

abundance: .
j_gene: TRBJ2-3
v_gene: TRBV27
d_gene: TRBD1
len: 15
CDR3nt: TGTGCCAGCAGAGGACAGGGACGGGGCACAGATACGCAGTATTTT
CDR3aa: CASRGQGRGTDTQYF

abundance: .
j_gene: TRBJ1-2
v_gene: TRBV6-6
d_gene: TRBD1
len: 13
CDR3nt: TGTGCCAGCACCCCGACAGGGGAGAGGGGCTACACCTTC
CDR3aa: CASTPTGERGYTF

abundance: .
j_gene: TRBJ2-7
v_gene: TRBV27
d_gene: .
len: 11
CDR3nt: TGTGCCAGTAGAGGGACCTACGAGCAGTACTTC
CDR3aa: CASRGTYEQYF

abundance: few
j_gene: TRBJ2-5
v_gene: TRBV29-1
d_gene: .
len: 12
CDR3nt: TGCAGCGTAGGGCACCAGAGTGGGACCCAGTACTTC
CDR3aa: CSVGHQSGTQYF

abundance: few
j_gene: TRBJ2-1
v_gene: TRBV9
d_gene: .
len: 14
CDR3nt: TGTGCCAGCAGCCTCGGCGGCTTGAGCAATGAGCAGTTCTTC
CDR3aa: CASSLGGLSNEQFF

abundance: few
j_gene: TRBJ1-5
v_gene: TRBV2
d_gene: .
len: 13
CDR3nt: TGTGCCAGCAGTATACAGGGTAGTCAGCCCCAGCATTTT
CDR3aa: CASSIQGSQPQHF

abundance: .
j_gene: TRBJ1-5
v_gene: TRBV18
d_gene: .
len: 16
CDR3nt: TGTGCCAGCTCACCGGGAGACAGCGGCTATTATCAGCCCCAGCATTTT
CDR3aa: CASSPGDSGYYQPQHF

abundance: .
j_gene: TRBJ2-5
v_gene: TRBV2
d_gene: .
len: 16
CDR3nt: TGTGCCAGCACCGAAGGGCCGGGACACCACCAAGAGACCCAGTACTTC
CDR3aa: CASTEGPGHHQETQYF

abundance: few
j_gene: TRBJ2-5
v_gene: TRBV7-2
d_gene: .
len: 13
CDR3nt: TGTGCCAGCAGCCCCGGGGGTTTCGAGACCCAGTACTTC
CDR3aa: CASSPGGFETQYF

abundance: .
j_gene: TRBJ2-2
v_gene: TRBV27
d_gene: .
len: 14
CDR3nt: TGTGCCAGCAGCCTCTCACGTCACACCGGGGAGCTGTTTTTT
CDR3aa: CASSLSRHTGELFF

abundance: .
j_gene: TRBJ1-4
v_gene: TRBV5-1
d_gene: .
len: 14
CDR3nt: TGCGCCAGCAGCCCGACAGGCCGTAATGAAAAACTGTTTTTT
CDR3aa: CASSPTGRNEKLFF

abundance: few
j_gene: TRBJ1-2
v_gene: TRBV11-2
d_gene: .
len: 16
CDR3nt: TGTGCCAGCAGCCCCAAGGCGGGCTGGGTCCCCGATGGCTACACCTTC
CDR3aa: CASSPKAGWVPDGYTF

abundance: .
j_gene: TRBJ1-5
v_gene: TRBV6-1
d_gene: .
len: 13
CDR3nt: TGTGCCAGCAGTTTTGACACGAATCAGCCCCAGCATTTT
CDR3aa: CASSFDTNQPQHF

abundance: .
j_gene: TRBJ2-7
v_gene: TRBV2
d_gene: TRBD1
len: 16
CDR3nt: TGTGCCAGCGGGATCAGCAGCGGGACAGGGTTCTACGAGCAGTACTTC
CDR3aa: CASGISSGTGFYEQYF

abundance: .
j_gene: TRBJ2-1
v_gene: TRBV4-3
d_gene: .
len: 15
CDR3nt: TGCGCCAGCAGCCGTAACTACCAGGGTTCGCATGAGCAGTTCTTC
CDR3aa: CASSRNYQGSHEQFF

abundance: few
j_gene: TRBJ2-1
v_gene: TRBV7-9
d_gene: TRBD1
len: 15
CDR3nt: TGTGCCAGCAGCTTCCGGGACAGGGGCCACAATGAGCAGTTCTTC
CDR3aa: CASSFRDRGHNEQFF

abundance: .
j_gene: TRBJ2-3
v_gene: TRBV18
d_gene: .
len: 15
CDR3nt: TGTGCCAGCTCACCCGGGTGGGCAGGCACAGATACGCAGTATTTT
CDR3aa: CASSPGWAGTDTQYF

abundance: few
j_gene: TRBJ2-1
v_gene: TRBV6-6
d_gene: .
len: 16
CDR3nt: TGTGCCAGCGGGGTAATGGAGGGGGCGAAAAGCAATGAGCAGTTCTTC
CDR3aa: CASGVMEGAKSNEQFF

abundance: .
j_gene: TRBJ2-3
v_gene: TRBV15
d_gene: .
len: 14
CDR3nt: TGTGCCACCAGCAGAGACCAGGTTCAAGGAGGGCAGTATTTT
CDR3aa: CATSRDQVQGGQYF

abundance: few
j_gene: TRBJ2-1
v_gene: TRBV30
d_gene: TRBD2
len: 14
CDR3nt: TGTGCCTGGAGATCAGGACTAGCCAACAATGAGCAGTTCTTC
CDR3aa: CAWRSGLANNEQFF